This T cell receptor (beta chain) was recorded in a study of CD8 T cells in ankylosing spondylitis. Regarding this clonotype: What it binds is unknown.

TCRdb recomputed calls from the 5' RACE reads with MiXCR, one row per CDR3 protein. The sample gives 35,000 to 50,000 distinct CDR3 sequences, 9.5% to 11% of which show up once; approximately 1.4% is in the top ten. Study results and caveats: What seemed typical of ankylosing spondylitis blood was a TCR beta motif built from roughly 8 highly homologous variants. Researchers reportedly found disease-linked clones significantly enriched in matched ankylosing spondylitis synovial fluid. Disease-linked clones, CD8+, were relatively rare in peripheral blood.

Sequenced material: blood, either unsorted or a sorted T cell fraction (not recorded which). This clonotype originated in a male donor with ankylosing spondylitis or in good health (not recorded which).

The CDR3 DNA reads as TGTGCCAGCAGCCCCTCGGACAGGGCGAATCAGCCCCAGCATTTT. Amino acid sequence: CASSPSDRANQPQHF. The rearrangement joins TRBV12-3 or TRBV12-4 to TRBJ1-5; TRBD1 agrees at 8 bases. This CDR3 has 15 residues. V trimming: 6 bases; J trimming: 4 bases; junction bases outside the gene matches: 8.